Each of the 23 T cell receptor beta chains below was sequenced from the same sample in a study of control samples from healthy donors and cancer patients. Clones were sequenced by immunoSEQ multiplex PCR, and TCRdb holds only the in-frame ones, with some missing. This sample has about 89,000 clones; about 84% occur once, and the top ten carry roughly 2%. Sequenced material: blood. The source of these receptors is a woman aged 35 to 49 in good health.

In DNA, the CDR3 is TGTGCCATCAGTGAGGACCCTCCGGGACAGGGTAACTATGGCTACACCTTC. This translates into CAISEDPPGQGNYGYTF. The genes are TRBV10-3 and TRBJ1-2, with 9 bases matching TRBD1. CDR3 size: 17 residues. The J segment lost 1 base and the V segment lost 2 bases, leaving 8 bases of the junction unmatched. Germline CDR1 ENHRY, CDR2 SYGVKD.

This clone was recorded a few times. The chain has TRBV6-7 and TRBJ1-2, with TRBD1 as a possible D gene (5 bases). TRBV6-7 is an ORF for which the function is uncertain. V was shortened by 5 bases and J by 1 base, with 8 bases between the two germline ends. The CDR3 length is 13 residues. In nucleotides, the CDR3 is TGTGCCAGCAGTCGGGACTATAACTATGGCTACACCTTC. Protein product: CASSRDYNYGYTF.

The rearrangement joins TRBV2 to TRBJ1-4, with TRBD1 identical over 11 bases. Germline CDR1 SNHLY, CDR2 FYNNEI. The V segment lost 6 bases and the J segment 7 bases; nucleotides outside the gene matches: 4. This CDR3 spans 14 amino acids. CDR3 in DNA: TGTGCCAGCAGGGGGACAGGGGGAACTGAAAAACTGTTTTTT. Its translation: CASRGTGGTEKLFF.

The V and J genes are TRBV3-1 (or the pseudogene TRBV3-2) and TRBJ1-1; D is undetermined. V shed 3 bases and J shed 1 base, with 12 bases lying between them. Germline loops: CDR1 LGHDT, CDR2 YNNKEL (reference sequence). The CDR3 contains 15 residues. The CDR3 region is CASSHLGTPNTEAFF. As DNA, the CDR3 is TGTGCCAGCAGCCATTTAGGTACACCGAACACTGAAGCTTTCTTT.

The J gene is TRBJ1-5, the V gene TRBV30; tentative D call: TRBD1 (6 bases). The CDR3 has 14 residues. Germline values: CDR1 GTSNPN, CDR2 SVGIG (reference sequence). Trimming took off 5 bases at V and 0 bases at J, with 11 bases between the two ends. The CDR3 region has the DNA TGTGCCTGGGGAACAGGGAATAGCAATCAGCCCCAGCATTTT. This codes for CAWGTGNSNQPQHF.

CDR3 coding DNA: TGTGCCAGCAGCCGGACTGGGGGAGATGAAAAACTGTTTTTT. Residues: CASSRTGGDEKLFF. The chain employs TRBV7-9 and TRBJ1-4, with D perhaps matching TRBD1 (5 bases). The V gene lost 5 bases and the J gene lost 6 bases, with 13 bases spanning the gap. This CDR3 contains 14 residues. Germline loops: CDR1 SEHNR, CDR2 FQNEAQ (reference sequence).

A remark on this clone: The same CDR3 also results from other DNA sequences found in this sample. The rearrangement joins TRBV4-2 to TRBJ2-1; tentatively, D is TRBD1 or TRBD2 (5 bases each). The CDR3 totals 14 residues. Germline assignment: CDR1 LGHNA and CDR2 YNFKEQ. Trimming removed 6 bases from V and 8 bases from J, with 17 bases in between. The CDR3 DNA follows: TGTGCCAGCAGTTCCGGGACCTATATGGATGAGCAGTTCTTC. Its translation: CASSSGTYMDEQFF.

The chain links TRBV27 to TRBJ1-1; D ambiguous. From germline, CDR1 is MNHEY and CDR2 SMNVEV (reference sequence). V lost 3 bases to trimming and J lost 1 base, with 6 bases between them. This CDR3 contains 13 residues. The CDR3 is CASSFTANTEAFF. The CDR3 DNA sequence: TGTGCCAGCAGTTTTACAGCGAACACTGAAGCTTTCTTT.

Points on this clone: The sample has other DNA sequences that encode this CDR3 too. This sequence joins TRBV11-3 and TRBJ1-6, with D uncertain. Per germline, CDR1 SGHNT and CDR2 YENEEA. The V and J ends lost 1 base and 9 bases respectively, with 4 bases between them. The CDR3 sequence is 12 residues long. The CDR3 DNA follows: TGTGCCAGCAGCTTAGGCGGTTCACCCCTCCACTTT. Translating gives CASSLGGSPLHF.

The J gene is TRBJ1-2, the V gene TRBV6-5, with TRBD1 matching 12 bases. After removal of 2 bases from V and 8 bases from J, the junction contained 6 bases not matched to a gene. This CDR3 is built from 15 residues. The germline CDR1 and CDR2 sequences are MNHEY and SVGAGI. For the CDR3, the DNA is TGTGCCAGCAGTTACGGGACAGGGGGCAGGGGAGGCTACACCTTC. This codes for CASSYGTGGRGGYTF.

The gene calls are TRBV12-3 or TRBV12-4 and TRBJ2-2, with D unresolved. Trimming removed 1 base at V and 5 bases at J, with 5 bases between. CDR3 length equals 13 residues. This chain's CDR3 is CASSLGITGELFF. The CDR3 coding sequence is TGTGCCAGCAGTTTAGGAATTACCGGGGAGCTGTTTTTT.

The CDR3 nucleotides are TGTGCCAGCAGTGAAGCAGGGCGCCGGGCCAACGTCCTGACTTTC. Translating gives CASSEAGRRANVLTF. J is TRBJ2-6 and V is TRBV25-1; maybe TRBD1 (5 bases). The CDR3 spans 15 residues. V dropped 2 bases and J dropped 5 bases, with 10 bases sitting between them. Germline V CDR1 and CDR2: MGHDK, SYGVNS. Filled out from reference TRBV25-1 and TRBJ2-6, the complete variable domain reads EADIYQTPRYLVIGTGKKITLECSQTMGHDKMYWYQQDPGMELHLIHYSYGVNSTEKGDLSSESTVSRIRTEHFPLTLESARPSHTSQYLCASSEAGRRANVLTFGAGSRLTVL.

CDR3 DNA sequence: TGTGCCAGTAGGGGCCGGGGAGATACGCAGTATTTT. Translating it yields CASRGRGDTQYF. The rearrangement links TRBV19 to TRBJ2-3; D is possibly TRBD2 (5 bases). Trimming left V 6 bases short and J 5 bases short, with 9 bases between. Germline lookup yields CDR1 LNHDA and CDR2 SQIVND (reference sequence). This CDR3 comprises 12 residues.

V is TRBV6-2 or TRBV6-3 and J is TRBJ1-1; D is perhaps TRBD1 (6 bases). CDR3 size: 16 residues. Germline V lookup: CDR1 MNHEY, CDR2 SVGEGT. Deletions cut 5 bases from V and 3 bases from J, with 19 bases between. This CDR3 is CASSRRGRLGDTEAFF. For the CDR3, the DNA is TGTGCCAGCAGTCGTAGGGGGAGGCTGGGTGACACTGAAGCTTTCTTT.

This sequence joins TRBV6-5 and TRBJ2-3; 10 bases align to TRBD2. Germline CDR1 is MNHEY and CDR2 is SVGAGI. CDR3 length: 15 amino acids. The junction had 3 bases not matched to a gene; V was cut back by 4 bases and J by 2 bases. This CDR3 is CASSSGLADTDTQYF. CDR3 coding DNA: TGTGCCAGCAGTTCCGGACTAGCGGACACAGATACGCAGTATTTT.

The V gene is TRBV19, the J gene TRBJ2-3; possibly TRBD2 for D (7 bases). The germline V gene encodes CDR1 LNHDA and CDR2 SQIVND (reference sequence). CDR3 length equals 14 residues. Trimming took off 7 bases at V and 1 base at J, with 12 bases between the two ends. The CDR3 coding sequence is TGTGCCAGTACGGAGGGGGGGGGCACAGATACGCAGTATTTT. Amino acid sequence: CASTEGGGTDTQYF.

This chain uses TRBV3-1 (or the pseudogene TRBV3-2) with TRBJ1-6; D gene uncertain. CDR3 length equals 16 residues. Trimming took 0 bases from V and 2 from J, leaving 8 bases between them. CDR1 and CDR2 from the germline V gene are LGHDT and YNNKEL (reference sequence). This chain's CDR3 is CASSQEEGTYNSPLHF. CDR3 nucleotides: TGTGCCAGCAGCCAAGAAGAAGGGACCTATAATTCACCCCTCCACTTT.

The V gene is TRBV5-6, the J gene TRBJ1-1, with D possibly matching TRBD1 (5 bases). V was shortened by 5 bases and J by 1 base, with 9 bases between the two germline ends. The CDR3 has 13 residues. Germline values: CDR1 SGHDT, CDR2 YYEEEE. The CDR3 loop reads CASSQTENTEAFF. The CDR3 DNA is TGTGCCAGCAGTCAGACAGAGAACACTGAAGCTTTCTTT.

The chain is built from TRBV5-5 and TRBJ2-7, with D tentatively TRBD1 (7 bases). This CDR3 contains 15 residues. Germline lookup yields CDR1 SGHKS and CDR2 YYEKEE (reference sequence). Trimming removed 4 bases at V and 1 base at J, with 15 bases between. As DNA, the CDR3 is TGTGCCAGCAGCCCGCGGGACAGTAGTTCCTACGAGCAGTACTTC. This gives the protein CASSPRDSSSYEQYF. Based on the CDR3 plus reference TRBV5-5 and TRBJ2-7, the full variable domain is DAGVTQSPTHLIKTRGQQVTLRCSPISGHKSVSWYQQVLGQGPQFIFQYYEKEERGRGNFPDRFSARQFPNYSSELNVNALLLGDSALYLCASSPRDSSSYEQYFGPGTRLTVT.

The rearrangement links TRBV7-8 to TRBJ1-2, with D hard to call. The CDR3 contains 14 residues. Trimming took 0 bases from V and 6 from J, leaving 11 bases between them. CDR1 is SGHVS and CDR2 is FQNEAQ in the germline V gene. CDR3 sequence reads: CASSLAGSKHGYTF. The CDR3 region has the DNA TGTGCCAGCAGCTTAGCGGGCAGCAAACATGGCTACACCTTC.

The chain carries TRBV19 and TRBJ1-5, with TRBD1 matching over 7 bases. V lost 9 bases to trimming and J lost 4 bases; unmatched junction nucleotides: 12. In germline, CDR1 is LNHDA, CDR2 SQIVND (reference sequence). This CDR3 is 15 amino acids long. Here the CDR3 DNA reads TGTGCCAGCGTTAACAGGGGAGTGTGGAATCAGCCCCAGCATTTT. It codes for CASVNRGVWNQPQHF.

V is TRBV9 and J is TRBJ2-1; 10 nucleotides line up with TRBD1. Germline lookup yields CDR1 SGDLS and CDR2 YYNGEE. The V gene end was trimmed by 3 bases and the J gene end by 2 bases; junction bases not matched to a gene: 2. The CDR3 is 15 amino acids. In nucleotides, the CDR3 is TGTGCCAGCAGCGACGGACAGGGGGCCTACAATGAGCAGTTCTTC. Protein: CASSDGQGAYNEQFF.

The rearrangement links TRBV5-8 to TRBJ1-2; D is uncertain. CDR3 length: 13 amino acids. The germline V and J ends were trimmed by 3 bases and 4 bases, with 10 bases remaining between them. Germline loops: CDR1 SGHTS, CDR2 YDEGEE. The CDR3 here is CASSSGHLYGYTF. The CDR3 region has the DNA TGTGCCAGCAGCTCCGGGCACCTCTATGGCTACACCTTC.